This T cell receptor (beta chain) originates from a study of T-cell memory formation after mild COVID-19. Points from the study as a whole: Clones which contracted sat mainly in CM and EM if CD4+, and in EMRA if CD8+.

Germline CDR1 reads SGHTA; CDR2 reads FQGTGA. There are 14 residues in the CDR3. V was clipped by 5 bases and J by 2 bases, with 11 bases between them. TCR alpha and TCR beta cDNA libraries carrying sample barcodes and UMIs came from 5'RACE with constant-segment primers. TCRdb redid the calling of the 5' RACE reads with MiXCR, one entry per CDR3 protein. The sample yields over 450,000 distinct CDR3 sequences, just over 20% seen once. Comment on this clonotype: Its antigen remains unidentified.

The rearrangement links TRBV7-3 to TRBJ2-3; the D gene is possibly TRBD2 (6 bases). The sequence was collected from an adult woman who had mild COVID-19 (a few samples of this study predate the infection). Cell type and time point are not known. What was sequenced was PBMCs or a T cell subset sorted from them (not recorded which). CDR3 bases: TGTGCCAGCAGCCCACGACTAGTCACAGATACGCAGTATTTT. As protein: CASSPRLVTDTQYF. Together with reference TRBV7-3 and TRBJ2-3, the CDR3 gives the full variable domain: GAGVSQTPSNKVTEKGKYVELRCDPISGHTALYWYRQSLGQGPEFLIYFQGTGAADDSGLPNDRFFAVRPEGSVSTLKIQRTERGDSAVYLCASSPRLVTDTQYFGPGTRLTVL.